Shown below are 5 T cell receptor beta chains from a single sample sequenced in a study of T cell repertoires in cytomegalovirus infection. TCRdb reprocessed the reads via MiXCR and lists one record per CDR3 protein. Here the sample spans some 180,000 distinct CDR3 sequences, about 21% being singletons. Source material: PBMCs. The receptors shown here come from a human donor in good health (CMV status not recorded). Some clones in this sample may be carry-over from other donors' samples.

The chain has TRBV7-9 and TRBJ1-4; maybe TRBD1 (5 bases). The CDR3 runs to 15 residues. Looked up from germline, CDR1 is SEHNR and CDR2 is FQNEAQ (reference sequence). The ends were cut back, 5 bases at V and 5 bases at J, with 15 bases in the middle. This chain's CDR3 is CASSPDRGANEKLFF. CDR3 DNA sequence: TGTGCCAGCAGCCCGGACCGAGGGGCGAATGAAAAACTGTTTTTT.

This clonotype was picked up many times. This chain joins TRBV6-1 and TRBJ1-1, with 7 bases aligning to TRBD1. The CDR3 extends over 16 amino acids. V shed 5 bases and J 0 bases; nucleotides not matched to a gene: 9. Germline V lookup: CDR1 MNHNS, CDR2 SASEGT. As DNA, the CDR3 is TGTGCCAGCAGTTCGAATACGGGACAGCTGAACACTGAAGCTTTCTTT. Translation gives CASSSNTGQLNTEAFF.

This clonotype has only a few counts. The chain joins TRBV7-3 to TRBJ1-2; D unclear. The CDR3 runs 13 residues. Trimming cost V 5 bases and J 2 bases, with 9 bases left between them. The germline V gene encodes CDR1 SGHTA and CDR2 FQGTGA. This CDR3 is CASSRTPNYGYTF. DNA for the CDR3: TGTGCCAGCAGCCGAACACCGAACTATGGCTACACCTTC.

The chain uses TRBV6-5 and TRBJ1-1; the D gene is possibly TRBD1 (6 bases). This CDR3 has 13 amino acids. Germline-derived CDR1 and CDR2 are MNHEY and SVGAGI. Trimming left V 7 bases short and J 8 bases short, with 17 bases between. Written as DNA, the CDR3 is TGTGCCAGCATCACTCAGGGGTTGCGAGAAGCTTTCTTT. Its translation is CASITQGLREAFF.

The table lists this clonotype with a few counts. The chain is built from TRBV19 and TRBJ2-1; TRBD2 might be the D (5 bases). Trimming took 5 bases from V and 6 from J, leaving 8 bases between them. The germline CDR1 and CDR2 sequences are LNHDA and SQIVND (reference sequence). There are 12 residues in the CDR3. In DNA, the CDR3 is TGTGCCAGTAGTCTCACTAGCAATGAGCAGTTCTTC. Translation: CASSLTSNEQFF.